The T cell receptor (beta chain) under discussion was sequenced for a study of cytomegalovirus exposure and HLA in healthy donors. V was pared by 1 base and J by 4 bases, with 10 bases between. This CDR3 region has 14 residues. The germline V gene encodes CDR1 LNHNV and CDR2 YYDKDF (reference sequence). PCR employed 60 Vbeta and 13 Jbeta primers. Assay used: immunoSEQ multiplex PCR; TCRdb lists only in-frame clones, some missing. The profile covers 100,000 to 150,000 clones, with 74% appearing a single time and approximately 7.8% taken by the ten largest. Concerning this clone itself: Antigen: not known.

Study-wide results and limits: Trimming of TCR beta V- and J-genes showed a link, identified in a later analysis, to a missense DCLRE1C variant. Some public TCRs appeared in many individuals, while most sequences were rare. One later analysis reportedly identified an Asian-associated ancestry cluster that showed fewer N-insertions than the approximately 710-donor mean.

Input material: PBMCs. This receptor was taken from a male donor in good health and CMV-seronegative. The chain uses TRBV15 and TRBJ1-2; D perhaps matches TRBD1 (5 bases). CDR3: CATSRGGRIYGYTF. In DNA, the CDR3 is TGTGCCACCAGCAGAGGGGGCAGGATCTATGGCTACACCTTC.